This entry features one T cell receptor (beta chain) sequence. What antigen it recognizes has not been identified. Base quality data are lacking; no much larger clone is found one base away. The source of the sample is a study of shared T cell receptors in the human thymus (dated by TCRdb to 2020 to 2023). Notes on the research overall: The study examined how self-reactive, shared T-cell receptor alpha chains are generated in the human thymus.

From the cysteine up to the phenylalanine, the CDR3 has a length of 15 residues. Only the CDR3 region is kept as DNA, spanning 45 bases read in frame from base 1. V has 6 bases trimmed and J has 4 bases trimmed; junction bases matching no gene number 9. CDR1 MNHEY and CDR2 SMNVEV were looked up in the germline V gene (reference sequence). Library generation was performed with the immunoSEQ multiplex PCR assay. Sourced from immuneACCESS, this table was stored by TCRdb with only in-frame sequences that have V and J called. A share of the clones is absent; for the studies checked, an unresolved V gene accounts for under half, and the remainder has no known explanation. The table for this sample lists about 660,000 clones; more than 70% of them were counted only once. The ten largest clones add up to roughly 0.0094% of the sample. The data also belong to a second study, concerning human thymus T cells. Per that second paper: In Finland, the donors were immunologically healthy infants who were having open corrective cardiac surgery for congenital heart defects. Thymus tissue was collected as surgical resects that were removed during corrective cardiac surgery. Usage of V and J gene segments appeared to be biased in both the thymic and the peripheral blood repertoires. The related research found that thymic TCR repertoires overlapped highly between unrelated individuals. The study used under 10 infant thymus samples plus four related peripheral blood samples to characterize TCR alpha and beta repertoires. The cohort included several male and a couple of female infants, with donor ages spanning 7 to 244 days. Thymocytes were released mechanically from tissue and stored at -70 °C as pellets of roughly 9.5-32 million cells. A QIAsymphony instrument was used to extract genomic DNA from frozen cell pellets. The immunoSEQ multiplex PCR assay was used to amplify the TCRB and TCRAD loci from a standardized amount of quality-controlled genomic DNA. The amplicons spanned the V(D)J region and were long enough to cover the CDR3 and allow V and J genes to be identified. The commercial immunoSEQ service was used to sequence amplicons on an Illumina platform. Primer bias and sequencing errors were corrected as previously described, and TCRAD and TCRB were defined on the basis of the IMGT database. Repertoires were analysed with immunoSEQ Analyzer 3.0 and VDJTools, covering basic statistics, V/J segment usage, diversity estimates, rarefaction and pairwise overlap. Diversity was estimated using the Chao1, ChaoE, Efron-Thisted, Shannon and inverse Simpson indices, and was also estimated on datasets down-sampled to the size of the smallest sample. Repertoire overlap was assessed by strict matching of CDR3 nucleotide sequence, V gene and J gene, and clustering was done by Jaccard-based multidimensional scaling. On average, thymus samples gave 750,000 to 1,000,000 unique TCRB clonotypes, whereas blood samples gave roughly 80,000.

This clonotype was sampled from a boy in the first two years of life with a congenital heart defect. Donor details come from another sample of the same person, matched by shared clones. Sequencing was done on a sample of thymocytes. This chain is built from TRBV27 and TRBJ2-3; 8 bases in the middle match TRBD1. DNA sequence: TGTGCCAGCAGCCAAAGGGACAGGTCCTCAGATACGCAGTATTTT. Its coded protein is CASSQRDRSSDTQYF.